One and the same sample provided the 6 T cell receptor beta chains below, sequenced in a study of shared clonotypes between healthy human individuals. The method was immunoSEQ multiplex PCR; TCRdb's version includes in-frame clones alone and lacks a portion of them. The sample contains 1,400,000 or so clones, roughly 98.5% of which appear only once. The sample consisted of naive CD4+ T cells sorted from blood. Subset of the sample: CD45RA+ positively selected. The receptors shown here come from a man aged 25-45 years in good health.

The CDR3 sequence is CASSPPLGGGEKLFF. The CDR3 coding sequence is TGTGCCAGCAGCCCTCCCCTGGGGGGTGGGGAAAAACTGTTTTTT. The chain couples TRBV14 to TRBJ1-4, with a possible D match to TRBD1 (5 bases). V lost 4 bases and J lost 8, with 17 bases in between. The CDR3 is 15 residues long. The germline V gene encodes CDR1 SGHDN and CDR2 FVKESK.

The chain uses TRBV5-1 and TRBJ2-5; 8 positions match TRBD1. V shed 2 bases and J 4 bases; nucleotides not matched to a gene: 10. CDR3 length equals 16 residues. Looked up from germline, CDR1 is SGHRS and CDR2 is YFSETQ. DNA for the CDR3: TGCGCCAGCAGCTTAGGTCAGGGGGCCCTTAGAGAGACCCAGTACTTC. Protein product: CASSLGQGALRETQYF.

The CDR3 loop is CASGADLYGYTF. The CDR3 bases are TGTGCCAGCGGGGCGGACCTCTATGGCTACACCTTC. This chain connects TRBV28 to TRBJ1-2; possible D gene TRBD1, 5 bases. The CDR3 has 12 residues. Germline lookup yields CDR1 MDHEN and CDR2 SYDVKM. Trimming pared 8 bases from V and 4 bases from J, leaving 11 bases between.

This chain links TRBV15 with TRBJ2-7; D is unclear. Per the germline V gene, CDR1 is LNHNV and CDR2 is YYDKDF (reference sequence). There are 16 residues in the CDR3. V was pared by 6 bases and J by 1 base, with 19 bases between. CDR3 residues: CATRRAHGGFSYEQYF. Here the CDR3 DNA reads TGTGCCACCAGACGCGCTCACGGCGGATTTTCCTACGAGCAGTACTTC.

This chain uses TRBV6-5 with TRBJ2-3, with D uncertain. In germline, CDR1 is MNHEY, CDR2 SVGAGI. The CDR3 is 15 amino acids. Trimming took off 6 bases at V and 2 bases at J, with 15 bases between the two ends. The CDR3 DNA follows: TGTGCCAGCAGCCGCCAGTTTTCCTTCACAGATACGCAGTATTTT. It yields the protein CASSRQFSFTDTQYF.

The CDR3 region is CASSPLDGRGEQFF. The CDR3 DNA reads as TGTGCCAGCTCACCACTGGACGGGAGGGGTGAGCAGTTCTTC. The gene calls are TRBV18 and TRBJ2-1, with TRBD2 identical over 8 bases. Germline CDR1 reads KGHSH; CDR2 reads LQKENI. V was clipped by 1 base and J by 9 bases; unmatched bases: 5. CDR3 length equals 14 residues.